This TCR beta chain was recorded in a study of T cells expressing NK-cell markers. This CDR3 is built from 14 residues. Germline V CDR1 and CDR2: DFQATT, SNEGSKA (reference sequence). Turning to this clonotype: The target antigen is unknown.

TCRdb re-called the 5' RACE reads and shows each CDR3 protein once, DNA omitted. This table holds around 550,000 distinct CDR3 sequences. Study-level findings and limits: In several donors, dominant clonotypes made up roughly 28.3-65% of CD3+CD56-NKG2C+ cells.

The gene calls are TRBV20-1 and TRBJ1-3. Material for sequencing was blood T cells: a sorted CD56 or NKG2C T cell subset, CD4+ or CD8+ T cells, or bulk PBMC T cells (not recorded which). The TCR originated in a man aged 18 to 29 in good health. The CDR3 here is CSATGGLSGNTIYF.